The T cell receptor (beta chain) described here comes from a study of lymphopenia after photon versus proton radiotherapy. Only in-frame clones appear in the TCRdb table, and some are missing; sequencing was by immunoSEQ multiplex PCR. The sample lists some 170,000 clones, approximately 91% occurring once. As for this clone: Its matching antigen is unknown.

Germline assignment: CDR1 MNHEY and CDR2 SVGAGI. The CDR3 sequence is 14 residues long. V was pared by 11 bases and J by 9 bases, with 12 bases of the junction left unmatched. Findings of the study overall: A bigger post-nadir fall in TCR diversity correlated inversely with survival time in deceased patients. Under photons, naive T cells and diversity fell while effector/memory populations rose.

V usage is TRBV6-5 and J usage is TRBJ2-1; TRBD2 matches 11 bases. Sequencing was performed on peripheral blood, taken from a patient treated with photon-based radiotherapy. This sequence was found in a man aged 45 to 65 with gastric cancer. In DNA, the CDR3 is TGTGCCGCGGCCCCTAGCGGGAGGAGGGGTGAGCAGTTCTTC. Translation gives CAAAPSGRRGEQFF.